This T cell receptor beta chain derives from a study of cytomegalovirus exposure and HLA in healthy donors. Overall study results and limits: In vitro assays verified that a few CMV-associated chains recognized CMV antigens specifically.

Comments on this clone: Antigen specificity is unknown.

The germline gives CDR1 MDHEN, CDR2 SYDVKM. V lost 3 bases and J 2 bases, leaving 8 bases between the germline ends. The CDR3 has 13 residues. TCRdb's table, derived via immunoSEQ multiplex PCR, lists solely in-frame clones and lacks some. Altogether 120,000 or so clones are present, 70% to 90% being singletons, with the ten largest covering under 2%. This receptor was taken from a woman aged 18 to 35 in good health and CMV-seronegative. The V gene is TRBV28, the J gene TRBJ2-7; tentative D call: TRBD1 (6 bases). Material for sequencing was PBMCs. DNA of the CDR3: TGTGCCAGCAGTTTTACAGGGACCTACGAGCAGTACTTC. As protein: CASSFTGTYEQYF.